Below, one T cell receptor (beta chain) is given with its context. This record belongs to a study of blood T cell repertoires in COVID-19. The CDR3 is 11 amino acids. V was cut by 0 bases and J by 7 bases, with 4 bases left in between. CDR1 is MNHNY, CDR2 SVGAGI, per germline (reference sequence). Under the authors' procedure: Estimation of nucleated cell counts was performed using reference gene primer amplification. The protocol was immunoSEQ multiplex PCR, while the TCRdb copy is restricted to in-frame clones and leaves out a portion. The V and J calls and clone size come from that table; D and trimming were worked out from the DNA. This sample carries about 140,000 clones, 75% to 90% of them seen once, and the ten largest clones take less than 5%.

The chain employs TRBV6-6 and TRBJ2-7; no clear D. The TCR originated in a woman aged 80 or over with acute or convalescent COVID-19. The sample comprised peripheral blood. The CDR3 loop reads CASSYSREQYF. The CDR3 region has the DNA TGTGCCAGCAGTTACTCTCGGGAGCAGTACTTC.